This TCR beta chain is drawn from a study of control samples from healthy donors and cancer patients. Clones were read by immunoSEQ multiplex PCR, and TCRdb kept only the in-frame ones, dropping some. The sample lists about 98,000 clones, roughly three quarters occurring once. This CDR3 is built from 14 residues. Germline V lookup: CDR1 LGHNT, CDR2 FRNRAP. V lost 3 bases and J 1 base, leaving 9 bases between the germline ends. V is TRBV12-5 and J is TRBJ1-2; D gene unclear. Source material: blood. The source of this sequence is a woman aged 30 to 39 in good health. The CDR3 DNA is TGTGCTAGTGGTTTCAGATCTTTTAACTATGGCTACACCTTC. It specifies CASGFRSFNYGYTF.